This TCR beta chain was retrieved from a study of PD-L1 blockade in urothelial cancer (TCRdb year 2017). Concerning the study at large: Therapy was started around 2014 for all patients, and atezolizumab 1,200 mg was administered intravenously every 3 weeks. About 85% of the roughly 29 patients were identified as males with urothelial cancer of bladder origin, and a prior smoking history was reported by 18 of 29 patients. An ECOG performance status of 0 or 1 was recorded for the patients, and 0 to 3 prior chemotherapy regimens had been received by the patients. Blood samples were analyzed at 3 weeks after treatment start (second dose) and at 6 weeks after treatment start. Blood samples gave a median of approximately 150,000 T cells and 77,000 or so unique TCRs, with a median clonality of around 0.074. An exploratory multi-omic analysis was conducted of the somatic, immune and clinical correlates of response to PD-L1 blockade with atezolizumab in urothelial cancer. Pretreatment tumor samples, along with matched peripheral blood serially collected before and after atezolizumab treatment, were subjected to TCR sequencing. Durable clinical benefit was defined as a progression-free survival longer than 6 months, and TCR features were additionally tested against progression-free survival and overall survival. In the same patients, whole exome sequencing and RNA sequencing of pretreatment tumors were performed in addition to TCR sequencing. Eight to ten patients achieved durable clinical benefit and about 22 did not. Twenty-nine patients had pretreatment blood TCR-seq, approximately 24 had at least one posttreatment blood collection, and approximately 24 had tumor TCR-seq. Summary of the overall study and its limitations: Small sample size (n of about 29) and many exploratory analyses mean the results are intended to be hypothesis-generating. Improved progression-free and overall survival was found to be associated with pretreatment peripheral blood TCR clonality below the median. Greater expansion of tumor-associated TCR clones in peripheral blood 3 weeks after the start of treatment was observed in patients with durable benefit (n ≈ 22, p = 0.022).

Each PCR received spiked-in synthetic TCR analog templates so that absolute template abundance could be estimated from read counts. TCRbeta CDR3 regions were amplified from genomic DNA with bias-controlled V and J gene primers using the immunoSEQ assay. Rearranged TCRbeta segments were sequenced at approximately 20X coverage. The study's own analysis went as follows. Sequencing errors were corrected by clustering and CDR3s were annotated against IMGT to assign V, D and J genes. Downstream analyses used only productive TCRbeta rearrangements, leaving out any out-of-frame or stop-codon sequences. Clonality was computed as one minus Shannon entropy normalized by the log of the number of unique productive sequences. Clones differing between time points or between blood and tumor were identified using Fisher's exact test with Benjamini-Hochberg correction, with an adjusted p below 0.01 applied as the threshold. Entries here come from immuneACCESS through TCRdb and include only in-frame sequences with V and J called. Some clones fail to appear in such tables; in the studies checked, an unresolved V gene covers under half of the shortfall, and the cause of the remainder is unknown. V, J and clone size are taken as reported in that table, and D and trimming were inferred from the DNA itself. The sample data list approximately 100,000 clones, and about 85% of these were observed just once. The ten most abundant clones make up roughly 2.3% of the sample.

The table lists this clone with a count of one. It lacks a known antigen. No base qualities exist here, and no much larger clone lies one base off it. CDR1 and CDR2 are drawn from the germline V gene: SNHLY, FYNNEI. Spanning cysteine to phenylalanine, the CDR3 consists of 13 amino acids. The kept DNA is CDR3 alone, 39 bases in frame from the first base. Here V drops 8 bases and J drops 6 bases, and the junction holds 2 bases not matched to any gene. The cohort comprised roughly 30 patients with locally advanced or metastatic urothelial carcinoma treated at Memorial Sloan Kettering on a trial protocol. Peripheral blood mononuclear cells were collected pretreatment and during treatment, with between 1 and 8 total time points per patient. The Qiagen DNeasy Blood extraction kit was used to purify genomic DNA from total PBMCs and tumor samples. PBMCs were collected pretreatment and during treatment, and were isolated and stored as previously described.

The receptor was derived from a man in his fifties with urothelial cancer. The sample consisted of PBMCs, taken around atezolizumab (anti-PD-L1) treatment. The V and J genes are TRBV2 and TRBJ1-5; 12 central bases correspond to TRBD1. The CDR3 reads as follows: CASRDRGLQPQHF. The DNA sequence is as follows: TGTGCCAGCCGGGACAGGGGGCTTCAGCCCCAGCATTTT.